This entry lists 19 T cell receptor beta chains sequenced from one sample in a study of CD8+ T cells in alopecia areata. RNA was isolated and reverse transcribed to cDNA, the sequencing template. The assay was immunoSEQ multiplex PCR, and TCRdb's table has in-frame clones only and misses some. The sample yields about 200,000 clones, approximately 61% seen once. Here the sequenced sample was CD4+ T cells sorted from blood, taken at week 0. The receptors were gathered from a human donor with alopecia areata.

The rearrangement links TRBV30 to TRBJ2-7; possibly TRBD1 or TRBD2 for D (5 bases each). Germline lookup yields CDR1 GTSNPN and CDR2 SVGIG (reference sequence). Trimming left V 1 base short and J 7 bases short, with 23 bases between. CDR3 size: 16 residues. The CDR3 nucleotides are TGTGCCTGGAGTGAATTAATGGGGAAGCTTGGGGGAGAGCAGTACTTC. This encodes CAWSELMGKLGGEQYF.

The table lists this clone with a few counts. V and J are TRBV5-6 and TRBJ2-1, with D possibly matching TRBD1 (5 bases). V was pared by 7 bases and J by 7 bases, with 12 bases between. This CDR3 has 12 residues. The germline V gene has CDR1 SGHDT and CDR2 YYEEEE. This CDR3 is CASLGPINEQFF. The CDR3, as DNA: TGTGCCAGCCTGGGGCCCATTAATGAGCAGTTCTTC.

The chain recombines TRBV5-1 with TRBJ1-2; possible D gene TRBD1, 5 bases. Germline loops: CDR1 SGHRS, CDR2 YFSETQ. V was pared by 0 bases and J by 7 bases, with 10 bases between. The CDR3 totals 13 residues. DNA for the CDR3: TGCGCCAGCAGCTTGGTGCCAGGGACTGGCTACACCTTC. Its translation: CASSLVPGTGYTF.

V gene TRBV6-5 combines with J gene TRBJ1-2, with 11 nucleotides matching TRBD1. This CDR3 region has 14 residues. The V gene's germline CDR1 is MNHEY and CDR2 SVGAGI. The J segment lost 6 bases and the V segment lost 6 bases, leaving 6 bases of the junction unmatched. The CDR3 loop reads CASREAGQGDGYTF. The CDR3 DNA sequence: TGTGCCAGCAGGGAAGCGGGACAGGGGGATGGCTACACCTTC.

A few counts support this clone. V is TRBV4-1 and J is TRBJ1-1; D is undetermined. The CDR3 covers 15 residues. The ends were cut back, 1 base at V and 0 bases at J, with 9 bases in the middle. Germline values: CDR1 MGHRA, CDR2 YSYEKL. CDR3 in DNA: TGCGCCAGCAGCCAAGTTGTAGCCTTGAACACTGAAGCTTTCTTT. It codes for CASSQVVALNTEAFF.

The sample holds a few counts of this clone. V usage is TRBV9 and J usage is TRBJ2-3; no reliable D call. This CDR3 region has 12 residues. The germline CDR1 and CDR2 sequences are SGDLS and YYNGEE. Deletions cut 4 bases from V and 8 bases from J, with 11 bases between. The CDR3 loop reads CASSPRTGTQYF. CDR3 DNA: TGTGCCAGCAGCCCCCGTACGGGTACGCAGTATTTT.

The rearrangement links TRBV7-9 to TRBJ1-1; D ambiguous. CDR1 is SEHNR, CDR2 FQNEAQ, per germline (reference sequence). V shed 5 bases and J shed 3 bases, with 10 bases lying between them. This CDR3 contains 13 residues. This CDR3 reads CASSTGTHTEAFF. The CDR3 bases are TGTGCCAGCAGCACGGGAACCCACACTGAAGCTTTCTTT.

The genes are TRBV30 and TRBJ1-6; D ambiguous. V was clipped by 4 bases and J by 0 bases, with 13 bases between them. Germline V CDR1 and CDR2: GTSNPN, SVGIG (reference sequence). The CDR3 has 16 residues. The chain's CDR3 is CAWKEGFNSYNSPLHF. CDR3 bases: TGTGCCTGGAAAGAGGGATTTAACTCCTATAATTCACCCCTCCACTTT.

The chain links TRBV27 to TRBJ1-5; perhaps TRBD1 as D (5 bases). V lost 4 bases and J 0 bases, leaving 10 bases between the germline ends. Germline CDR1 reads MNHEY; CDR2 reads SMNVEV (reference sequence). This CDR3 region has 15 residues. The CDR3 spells CASSYDSNSNQPQHF. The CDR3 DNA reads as TGTGCCAGCAGTTACGACAGCAATAGCAATCAGCCCCAGCATTTT.

The CDR3 here is CASSEQGESYEQYF. Written as DNA, the CDR3 is TGTGCCAGCAGTGAACAGGGGGAGTCCTACGAGCAGTACTTC. The V call is TRBV2, the J call TRBJ2-7, with 7 bases fitting TRBD1. The CDR3 is 14 residues long. J lost 1 base, V lost 2 bases, and 2 bases had no gene match. Germline CDR1 SNHLY, CDR2 FYNNEI.

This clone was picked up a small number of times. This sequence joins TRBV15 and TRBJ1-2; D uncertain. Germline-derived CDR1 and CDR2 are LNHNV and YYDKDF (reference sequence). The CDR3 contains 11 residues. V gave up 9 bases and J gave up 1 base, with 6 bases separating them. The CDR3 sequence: CATSDNYGYTF. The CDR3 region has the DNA TGTGCCACTTCCGATAACTATGGCTACACCTTC.

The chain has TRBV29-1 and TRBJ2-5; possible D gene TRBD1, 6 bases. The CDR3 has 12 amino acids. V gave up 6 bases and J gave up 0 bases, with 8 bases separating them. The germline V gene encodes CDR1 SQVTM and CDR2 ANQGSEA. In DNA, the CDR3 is TGCAGCGTCCAGGGGTACCAAGAGACCCAGTACTTC. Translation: CSVQGYQETQYF.

CDR3 bases: TGTGCCAGCAGTGGGGAGGTTTTCGGCTATGGCTACACCTTC. Residues: CASSGEVFGYGYTF. The genes are TRBV2 and TRBJ1-2; D is undetermined. V lost 4 bases to trimming and J lost 4 bases, with 13 bases between them. Per germline, CDR1 SNHLY and CDR2 FYNNEI. CDR3 length equals 14 residues.

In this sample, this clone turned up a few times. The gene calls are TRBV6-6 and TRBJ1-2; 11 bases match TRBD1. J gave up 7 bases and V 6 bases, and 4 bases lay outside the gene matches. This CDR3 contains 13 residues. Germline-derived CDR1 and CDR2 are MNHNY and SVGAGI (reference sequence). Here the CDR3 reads CASRAGTGGGYTF. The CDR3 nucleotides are TGTGCCAGCAGGGCCGGGACAGGGGGTGGCTACACCTTC.

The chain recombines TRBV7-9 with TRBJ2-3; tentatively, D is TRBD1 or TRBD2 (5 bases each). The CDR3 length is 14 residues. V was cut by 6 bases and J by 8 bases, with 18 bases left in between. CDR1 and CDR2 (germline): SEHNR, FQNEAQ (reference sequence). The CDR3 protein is CASRAGTTLGTQYF. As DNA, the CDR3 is TGTGCCAGCAGGGCCGGGACCACCCTGGGTACGCAGTATTTT.

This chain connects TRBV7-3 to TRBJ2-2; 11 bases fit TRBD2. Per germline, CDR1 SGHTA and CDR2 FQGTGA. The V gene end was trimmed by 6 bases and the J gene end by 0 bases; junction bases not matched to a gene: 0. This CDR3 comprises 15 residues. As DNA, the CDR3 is TGTGCCAGCAGTAGCGGGAGGGCGAACACCGGGGAGCTGTTTTTT. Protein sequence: CASSSGRANTGELFF.

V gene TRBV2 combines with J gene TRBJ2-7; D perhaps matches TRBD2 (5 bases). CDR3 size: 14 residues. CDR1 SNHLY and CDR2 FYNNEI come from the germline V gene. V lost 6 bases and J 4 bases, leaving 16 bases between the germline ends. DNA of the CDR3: TGTGCCAGCAGACGGGGAGACTTGTTATACGAGCAGTACTTC. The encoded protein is CASRRGDLLYEQYF.

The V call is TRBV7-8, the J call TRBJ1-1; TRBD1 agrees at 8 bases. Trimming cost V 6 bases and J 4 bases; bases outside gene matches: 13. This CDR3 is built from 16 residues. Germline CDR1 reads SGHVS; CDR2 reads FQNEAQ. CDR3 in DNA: TGTGCCAGCAGACCAATAAGACAGGGGAGAGCCACTGAAGCTTTCTTT. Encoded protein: CASRPIRQGRATEAFF.

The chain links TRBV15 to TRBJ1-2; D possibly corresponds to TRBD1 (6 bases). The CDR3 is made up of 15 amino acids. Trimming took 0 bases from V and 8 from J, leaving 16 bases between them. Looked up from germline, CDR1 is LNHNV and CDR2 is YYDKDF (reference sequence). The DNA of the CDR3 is TGTGCCACCAGCAGAGATCTTGACAGGCATCAGGGCTACACCTTC. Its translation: CATSRDLDRHQGYTF.